The T cell receptor (beta chain) described here comes from a study of early T cells in non-severe SARS-CoV-2 infection. About the research overall: Chains were unpaired, as sequencing was done on bulk RNA from unsorted whole blood.

Attachment of unique molecular identifiers was made to individual cDNA molecules. Via MiXCR, TCRdb re-called the 5' RACE reads, giving one row per CDR3 protein. The table has approximately 110,000 distinct CDR3 sequences, about 15% seen once. A few counts support this clonotype. Its antigen is undetermined. The junction departs from the called germline gene at one end, perhaps through a read error. Germline values: CDR1 SGHRS, CDR2 YFSETQ. The CDR3 spans 17 residues. Points from the study as a whole: Sequences matched to VDJdb favored anti-spike CD8 responses, while private and CD4 specificities were missed.

The TCR was taken from an adult who was a healthcare worker with PCR-confirmed SARS-CoV-2 infection or an uninfected control (not recorded which). Sequenced: whole blood. This rearrangement joins TRBV5-1 to TRBJ1-1; a possible D gene is TRBD1 (5 bases). The CDR3 DNA sequence: TGCGCCAGCAGCCCTTCTAAGGGGACCCATATGAATACTGAAGCTTTCTTT. Translated: CASSPSKGTHMNTEAFF.